These 10 T cell receptor beta chains share one sample of origin, sequenced in a study of blood T cell repertoires in COVID-19. The table came from immunoSEQ multiplex PCR; TCRdb's copy has only in-frame clones and leaves some out. This table has 300,000 to 350,000 clones, roughly 87% appearing once. The sample comprised PBMCs or T cells enriched from blood (not recorded which). Every receptor here comes from a woman aged 25-40 years who had recovered from COVID-19.

As regards this clone: The identical CDR3 is also encoded by other nucleotide sequences in the sample. The chain carries TRBV5-4 and TRBJ1-2; D ambiguous. Germline loops: CDR1 SGHNT, CDR2 YYREEE (reference sequence). V lost 0 bases to trimming and J lost 2 bases, with 8 bases between them. The CDR3 covers 14 residues. The CDR3, as DNA: TGTGCCAGCAGCTTGGTATCGGGGAACTATGGCTACACCTTC. Translating it yields CASSLVSGNYGYTF. The full variable domain, rest sourced from reference TRBV5-4 and TRBJ1-2, is ETGVTQSPTHLIKTRGQQVTLRCSSQSGHNTVSWYQQALGQGPQFIFQYYREEENGRGNFPPRFSGLQFPNYSSELNVNALELDDSALYLCASSLVSGNYGYTFGSGTRLTVV.

The V gene is TRBV5-4, the J gene TRBJ2-2, with 8 bases aligning to TRBD2. In germline, CDR1 is SGHNT, CDR2 YYREEE (reference sequence). The V gene end was trimmed by 4 bases and the J gene end by 3 bases; junction bases not matched to a gene: 8. The CDR3 loop spans 16 amino acids. The CDR3 region is CASSPGLARDTGELFF. The CDR3 DNA sequence: TGTGCCAGCAGCCCCGGACTAGCCCGAGACACCGGGGAGCTGTTTTTT.

This chain connects TRBV4-3 to TRBJ2-6, with TRBD1 identical over 7 bases. V lost 1 base, J lost 2 bases, and 5 bases stayed unmatched. The CDR3 length is 17 residues. CDR1 and CDR2 (germline): LGHNA, YSLEER. CDR3 loop: CASSQGGGGTGANVLTF. Here the CDR3 DNA reads TGCGCCAGCAGCCAAGGAGGGGGCGGCACTGGGGCCAACGTCCTGACTTTC.

This chain connects TRBV7-9 to TRBJ1-2, with D uncertain. The CDR3 is 14 residues long. Germline CDR1 reads SEHNR; CDR2 reads FQNEAQ (reference sequence). V was trimmed by 3 bases and J by 1 base, leaving 9 bases between them. The CDR3 protein is CASSFGGGNYGYTF. In nucleotides, the CDR3 is TGTGCCAGCAGCTTTGGAGGAGGTAACTATGGCTACACCTTC. Supplemented by reference TRBV7-9 and TRBJ1-2, the full variable domain reads DTGVSQNPRHKITKRGQNVTFRCDPISEHNRLYWYRQTLGQGPEFLTYFQNEAQLEKSRLLSDRFSAERPKGSFSTLEIQRTEQGDSAMYLCASSFGGGNYGYTFGSGTRLTVV.

The J gene is TRBJ2-6, the V gene TRBV5-4, with D perhaps matching TRBD2 (7 bases). The germline CDR1 and CDR2 sequences are SGHNT and YYREEE (reference sequence). Trimming took 4 bases from V and 0 from J, leaving 14 bases between them. The CDR3 totals 17 residues. CDR3 amino acids: CASSPGGLRSGANVLTF. As DNA, the CDR3 is TGTGCCAGCAGCCCGGGGGGCCTCCGCTCTGGGGCCAACGTCCTGACTTTC.

The chain couples TRBV10-3 to TRBJ2-5; 12 nucleotides line up with TRBD1. V lost 1 base, J lost 0 bases, and 3 bases stayed unmatched. The CDR3 sequence is 17 residues long. Germline-derived CDR1 and CDR2 are ENHRY and SYGVKD. In DNA, the CDR3 is TGTGCCATCAGTGAGTTGGGACAGGGGGCATACCAAGAGACCCAGTACTTC. The encoded protein is CAISELGQGAYQETQYF.

V usage is TRBV12-5 and J usage is TRBJ2-1, with D perhaps matching TRBD1 (6 bases). The germline V gene encodes CDR1 LGHNT and CDR2 FRNRAP. V dropped 5 bases and J dropped 7 bases, with 9 bases sitting between them. This CDR3 is 12 amino acids long. CDR3 residues: CASGIGTNEQFF. The CDR3 DNA sequence: TGTGCTAGTGGTATTGGGACAAATGAGCAGTTCTTC.

The CDR3 sequence is CAWRGGDGSYGYTF. CDR3 DNA sequence: TGTGCCTGGAGAGGGGGGGACGGATCCTATGGCTACACCTTC. V gene TRBV30 combines with J gene TRBJ1-2; tentatively, D is TRBD1 (6 bases). The germline gives CDR1 GTSNPN, CDR2 SVGIG (reference sequence). CDR3 size: 14 residues. V gave up 3 bases and J gave up 4 bases, with 15 bases separating them.

This chain connects TRBV15 to TRBJ2-7, with 7 nucleotides matching TRBD2. The germline V gene has CDR1 LNHNV and CDR2 YYDKDF (reference sequence). The CDR3 is 13 residues long. The junction had 7 bases not matched to a gene; V was cut back by 8 bases and J by 3 bases. The CDR3 nucleotides read TGTGCCACCCCCGGGGGGTTAGGCTACGAGCAGTACTTC. This translates into CATPGGLGYEQYF.

This CDR3 reads CASSPGPRGINYGYTF. Written as DNA, the CDR3 is TGTGCCAGCAGTCCGGGACCCAGGGGGATTAACTATGGCTACACCTTC. The chain combines TRBV28 with TRBJ1-2; 7 bases agree with TRBD1. The trim removed 5 bases at V and 1 base at J, leaving 10 bases unmatched. The V gene's germline CDR1 is MDHEN and CDR2 SYDVKM. This CDR3 contains 16 residues.